A single sample is the source of the 3 T cell receptor beta chains below, sequenced in a study of immune evolution from preneoplasia to lung adenocarcinoma. The protocol was immunoSEQ multiplex PCR, while the TCRdb copy is restricted to in-frame clones and leaves out a portion. Seen here are several thousand clones, roughly 82% observed once, and the top ten hold approximately 3%. Sequenced input: FFPE minimally invasive lung adenocarcinoma tissue. The receptor source for this set is a person between 65 and 80 years old with lung adenocarcinoma.

The chain recombines TRBV29-1 with TRBJ2-7, with 7 bases aligning to TRBD1. The V gene's germline CDR1 is SQVTM and CDR2 ANQGSEA. Unmatched junction bases numbered 3, after V lost 4 bases and J lost 6 bases. This CDR3 has 11 amino acids. Here the CDR3 DNA reads TGCAGCGTTGGGGGACAGACCGAGCAGTACTTC. This translates into CSVGGQTEQYF.

This clone was detected only a few times. The rearrangement links TRBV21-1 to TRBJ1-1. TRBV21-1 is termed a pseudogene. The CDR3 is 18 amino acids. CDR3 loop: CASIGRGVVGGPGTEAFF. The CDR3 bases are TGTGCCAGCATCGGGAGAGGGGTTGTGGGAGGGCCGGGGACTGAAGCTTTCTTT.

The chain carries TRBV27 and TRBJ2-1; 11 nucleotides align to TRBD2. In germline, CDR1 is MNHEY, CDR2 SMNVEV (reference sequence). V lost 6 bases and J lost 7; bases outside the gene matches: 8. The CDR3 sequence is 15 residues long. The CDR3 DNA reads as TGTGCCAGCAGCCAGACTAGCGGGGTCGGGAATGAGCAGTTCTTC. Protein product: CASSQTSGVGNEQFF.